These 16 T cell receptor beta chains originate from one sample sequenced in a study of shared clonotypes between healthy human individuals. The table came from immunoSEQ multiplex PCR; TCRdb's copy has only in-frame clones and leaves some out. The sample shows 520,000 or so clones, 79% of them seen only once. Sequenced: PBMCs. The receptors originated from a middle-aged woman in good health. Some clones in this sample may be carry-over from other donors' samples.

The chain employs TRBV15 and TRBJ1-2; TRBD1 is a possible D gene (6 bases). In germline, CDR1 is LNHNV, CDR2 YYDKDF (reference sequence). The CDR3 has 13 amino acids. The V end lost 5 bases, the J end lost 8 bases, and 15 bases lay between the germline ends. CDR3 sequence reads: CATSPRQVRGYTF. CDR3 sequence (DNA): TGTGCCACCAGCCCTAGACAGGTTCGGGGCTACACCTTC.

This clone has only a few counts. The rearrangement joins TRBV7-8 to TRBJ2-3, with D perhaps matching TRBD2 (7 bases). CDR3 length equals 17 residues. Deletions cut 5 bases from V and 3 bases from J, with 21 bases between. The germline V gene encodes CDR1 SGHVS and CDR2 FQNEAQ. The CDR3 DNA reads as TGTGCCAGCAGCCGACAAAGATTCGGGGGGCAAACAGATACGCAGTATTTT. Its translation: CASSRQRFGGQTDTQYF.

The CDR3 spells CASSVSGSVNNEQFF. The CDR3 DNA reads TGTGCCAGCAGCGTAAGCGGGAGCGTAAACAATGAGCAGTTCTTC. The chain is built from TRBV9 and TRBJ2-1, with 8 bases identical to TRBD2. Germline V lookup: CDR1 SGDLS, CDR2 YYNGEE. The CDR3 sequence is 15 residues long. With V trimmed by 1 base and J by 5 bases, 5 bases remained unmatched.

The chain uses TRBV9 and TRBJ1-6; no firm D call. Between the trimmed V and J ends, which lost 4 bases and 7 bases, there was a span of 15 bases. CDR3 length: 15 residues. The V gene's germline CDR1 is SGDLS and CDR2 YYNGEE. This CDR3 reads CASSSRGEANSPLHF. The CDR3 DNA reads as TGTGCCAGCAGCTCTCGGGGTGAGGCGAATTCACCCCTCCACTTT.

The chain recombines TRBV6-5 with TRBJ2-3, with D possibly matching TRBD2 (6 bases). V shed 6 bases and J shed 5 bases, with 18 bases lying between them. Germline CDR1 MNHEY, CDR2 SVGAGI. The CDR3 sequence is 15 residues long. The CDR3 DNA reads as TGTGCCAGCAGCCTGACCCCGGGGGTGGGAGATACGCAGTATTTT. It translates to CASSLTPGVGDTQYF.

This clone has just one count. The chain joins TRBV7-9 to TRBJ1-5; D possibly corresponds to TRBD1 (5 bases). The germline V gene encodes CDR1 SEHNR and CDR2 FQNEAQ (reference sequence). V shed 5 bases and J shed 2 bases, with 10 bases lying between them. The CDR3 has 14 residues. CDR3 sequence: CASSPGDGNQPQHF. CDR3 DNA sequence: TGTGCCAGCAGCCCGGGGGATGGCAATCAGCCCCAGCATTTT.

The rearrangement uses TRBV6-5 and TRBJ2-2; D is ambiguous. Trimming left V 0 bases short and J 5 bases short, with 10 bases between. Germline V CDR1 and CDR2: MNHEY, SVGAGI. CDR3 length: 15 residues. CDR3 residues: CASSYSPPPTGELFF. Here the CDR3 DNA reads TGTGCCAGCAGTTACTCGCCACCCCCGACCGGGGAGCTGTTTTTT.

The chain carries TRBV5-1 and TRBJ2-7; TRBD1 aligns across 7 bases. Germline CDR1 reads SGHRS; CDR2 reads YFSETQ. The CDR3 is 15 amino acids. The V gene end was trimmed by 0 bases and the J gene end by 3 bases; junction bases not matched to a gene: 6. CDR3 bases: TGCGCCAGCAGCTTGGATGCAGGGGGTTTCTACGAGCAGTACTTC. It specifies CASSLDAGGFYEQYF.

CDR3 sequence: CAWKRGTGDYEQYF. The CDR3 DNA reads as TGTGCCTGGAAGAGGGGGACAGGGGACTACGAGCAGTACTTC. J is TRBJ2-7 and V is TRBV30; TRBD1 agrees at 10 bases. Trimming at V came to 4 bases and at J to 3 bases, leaving 6 bases not matched to a gene. This CDR3 is 14 amino acids long. Germline V gene sequence: CDR1 GTSNPN, CDR2 SVGIG (reference sequence).

A single count supports this clone. V is TRBV4-2 and J is TRBJ2-5; the D gene is possibly TRBD2 (7 bases). The V gene lost 0 bases and the J gene lost 2 bases, with 13 bases spanning the gap. CDR3 length equals 16 residues. The germline V gene has CDR1 LGHNA and CDR2 YNFKEQ. CDR3 bases: TGTGCCAGCAGCCAAGATGGGGGGGCGGGGCAAGAGACCCAGTACTTC. Encoded protein: CASSQDGGAGQETQYF.

J is TRBJ1-5 and V is TRBV15, with a tentative D call TRBD1 (5 bases). The germline CDR1 and CDR2 sequences are LNHNV and YYDKDF (reference sequence). The CDR3 runs to 12 residues. V was trimmed by 5 bases and J by 8 bases, leaving 10 bases between them. The CDR3 DNA reads TGTGCCACCAGCGGGGGGAGGGAGCCCCAGCATTTT. It codes for CATSGGREPQHF.

The chain uses TRBV7-2 and TRBJ2-5; 10 bases fit TRBD2. Near its end, the DNA agrees better with TRBJ2-7, so the J call may be wrong. Germline V gene lookup returns CDR1 SGHTA and CDR2 FQGNSA. This CDR3 contains 17 residues. This CDR3 reads CASSSAPYSGRRYEQYF. The CDR3 DNA reads TGTGCCAGCAGCTCAGCACCATATAGCGGGAGGAGGTACGAGCAGTACTTC.

The V call is TRBV14, the J call TRBJ1-3, with 7 bases that match TRBD1. Germline V CDR1 and CDR2: SGHDN, FVKESK. The CDR3 loop spans 16 amino acids. J was trimmed by 0 bases and V by 4 bases; bases with no gene match: 6. The CDR3 DNA reads TGTGCCAGCAGCCCGACAGGGACCAACTCTGGAAACACCATATATTTT. Amino acids: CASSPTGTNSGNTIYF.

The chain couples TRBV7-2 to TRBJ1-1, with 10 bases fitting TRBD1. V lost 5 bases and J lost 4; bases outside the gene matches: 7. CDR1 is SGHTA and CDR2 is FQGNSA in the germline V gene. The CDR3 has 15 amino acids. The CDR3, as DNA: TGTGCCAGCAGCCTCAGACAGGGGGCAGGCACTGAAGCTTTCTTT. Protein product: CASSLRQGAGTEAFF.

This chain uses TRBV7-9 with TRBJ2-6; D gene ambiguous. CDR3 length: 14 amino acids. Trimming removed 3 bases at V and 4 bases at J, with 7 bases between. Per germline, CDR1 SEHNR and CDR2 FQNEAQ (reference sequence). The CDR3 here is CASSFLPGANVLTF. CDR3 coding DNA: TGTGCCAGCAGCTTCCTGCCCGGGGCCAACGTCCTGACTTTC.

The rearrangement joins TRBV5-4 to TRBJ2-5, with 9 bases matching TRBD2. Germline-derived CDR1 and CDR2 are SGHNT and YYREEE (reference sequence). V was clipped by 5 bases and J by 5 bases; unmatched bases: 13. This CDR3 is built from 16 residues. In DNA, the CDR3 is TGTGCCAGCAGTCCGGCAATAGCGGGAGAACGTGAGACCCAGTACTTC. Translation: CASSPAIAGERETQYF.